Below, 8 T cell receptor beta chains from the same sample are listed, as sequenced in a study of blood T cell repertoires in COVID-19. Assay: immunoSEQ multiplex PCR; the TCRdb copy retains only in-frame clones and omits some. The table includes about 70,000 clones, around 90% detected once. The material sequenced was peripheral blood. Receptors were obtained from a man aged 45-60 years with acute or convalescent COVID-19.

This clone was counted between two and nine times. This chain uses TRBV19 with TRBJ1-1; D is undetermined. V gave up 5 bases and J gave up 5 bases, with 12 bases separating them. The V gene's germline CDR1 is LNHDA and CDR2 SQIVND (reference sequence). The CDR3 is 13 residues long. The DNA of the CDR3 is TGTGCCAGTAGTCCATTCTCGGGGACTGAAGCTTTCTTT. Residues: CASSPFSGTEAFF. The variable domain in full, completed from reference TRBV19 and TRBJ1-1, reads DGGITQSPKYLFRKEGQNVTLSCEQNLNHDAMYWYRQDPGQGLRLIYYSQIVNDFQKGDIAEGYSVSREKKESFPLTVTSAQKNPTAFYLCASSPFSGTEAFFGQGTRLTVV.

V usage is TRBV7-2 and J usage is TRBJ2-5; 9 bases line up with TRBD2. CDR3 length: 14 residues. The germline V gene has CDR1 SGHTA and CDR2 FQGNSA. Trimming removed 6 bases from V and 5 bases from J; junction bases left unmatched: 7. The CDR3, as DNA: TGTGCCAGCAGTTATAGCGGGGGAGGTGAGACCCAGTACTTC. This encodes CASSYSGGGETQYF.

The chain couples TRBV30 to TRBJ2-7, with D perhaps TRBD2 (5 bases). Trimming shortened V by 3 bases and J by 5 bases, and 23 bases separated the two germline ends. The CDR3 consists of 16 residues. Germline values: CDR1 GTSNPN, CDR2 SVGIG (reference sequence). The CDR3 loop reads CAWSRWMSGSSHEQYF. The DNA of the CDR3 is TGTGCCTGGAGCCGTTGGATGTCGGGGTCTTCTCACGAGCAGTACTTC.

The chain couples TRBV7-2 to TRBJ2-6; perhaps TRBD2 as D (6 bases). Germline V CDR1 and CDR2: SGHTA, FQGNSA. This CDR3 is built from 15 residues. Trimming shortened V by 1 base and J by 4 bases, and 8 bases separated the two germline ends. The CDR3 DNA reads TGTGCCAGCAGCTTAGGGGCGGGAGGGGCCAACGTCCTGACTTTC. Translation gives CASSLGAGGANVLTF.

In DNA, the CDR3 is TGTGCCAGCAGTTCCCGGACAGCCCTGAACACTGAAGCTTTCTTT. It codes for CASSSRTALNTEAFF. The chain recombines TRBV6-5 with TRBJ1-1; a possible D gene is TRBD1 (6 bases). Germline CDR1 MNHEY, CDR2 SVGAGI. The CDR3 covers 15 residues. V was clipped by 4 bases and J by 0 bases, with 12 bases between them.

The chain combines TRBV5-4 with TRBJ1-1, with unresolved D. Germline V gene sequence: CDR1 SGHNT, CDR2 YYREEE (reference sequence). This CDR3 is 15 amino acids long. Trimming shortened V by 3 bases and J by 1 base, and 13 bases separated the two germline ends. CDR3 region: CASSSDGGRNTEAFF. In DNA, the CDR3 is TGTGCCAGCAGCTCGGATGGCGGGAGGAACACTGAAGCTTTCTTT.

This chain links TRBV7-9 with TRBJ2-5, with D maybe TRBD2 (5 bases). The germline V gene encodes CDR1 SEHNR and CDR2 FQNEAQ (reference sequence). This CDR3 is built from 13 residues. V lost 8 bases, J lost 1 base, and 11 bases lay in between. Here the CDR3 DNA reads TGTGCCAGCTCTCGGGAAAGCCAAGAGACCCAGTACTTC. Protein sequence: CASSRESQETQYF.

The chain uses TRBV29-1 and TRBJ1-4; D remains ambiguous. V gave up 6 bases and J gave up 8 bases, with 13 bases separating them. The CDR3 is 12 residues long. Germline V gives CDR1 SQVTM, CDR2 ANQGSEA. The DNA for the CDR3 is TGCAGCGTAGCCTACGCCCGGGAAAAACTGTTTTTT. This sequence encodes CSVAYAREKLFF.